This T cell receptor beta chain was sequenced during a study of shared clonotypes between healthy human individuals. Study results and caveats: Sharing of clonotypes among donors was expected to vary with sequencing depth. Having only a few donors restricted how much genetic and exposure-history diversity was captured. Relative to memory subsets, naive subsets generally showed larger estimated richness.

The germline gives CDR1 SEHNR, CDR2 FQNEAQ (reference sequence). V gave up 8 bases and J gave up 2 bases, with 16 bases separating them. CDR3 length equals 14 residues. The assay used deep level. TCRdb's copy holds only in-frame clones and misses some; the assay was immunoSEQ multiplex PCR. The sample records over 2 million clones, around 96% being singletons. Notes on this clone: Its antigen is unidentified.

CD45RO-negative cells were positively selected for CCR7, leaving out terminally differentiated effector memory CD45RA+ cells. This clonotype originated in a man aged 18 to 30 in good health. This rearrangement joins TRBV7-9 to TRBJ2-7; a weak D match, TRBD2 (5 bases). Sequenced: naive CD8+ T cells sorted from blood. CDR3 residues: CASASADPAYEQYF. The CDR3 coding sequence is TGTGCCAGCGCCTCAGCGGACCCGGCCTACGAGCAGTACTTC.